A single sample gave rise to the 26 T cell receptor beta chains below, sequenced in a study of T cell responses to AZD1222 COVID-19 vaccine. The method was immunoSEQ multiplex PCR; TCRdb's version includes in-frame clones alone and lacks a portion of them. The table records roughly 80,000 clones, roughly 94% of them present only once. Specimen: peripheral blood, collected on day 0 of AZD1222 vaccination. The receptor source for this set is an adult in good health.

CDR3 in DNA: TGTGCCAGCAGCGGAGGGGGCGCGGGACCCGCTTTCTTT. Translated: CASSGGGAGPAFF. V usage is TRBV11-1 and J usage is TRBJ1-1, with 7 bases matching TRBD1. Looked up from germline, CDR1 is SGHAT and CDR2 is FQDESV (reference sequence). The CDR3 extends over 13 amino acids. V lost 5 bases and J lost 11; bases outside the gene matches: 11.

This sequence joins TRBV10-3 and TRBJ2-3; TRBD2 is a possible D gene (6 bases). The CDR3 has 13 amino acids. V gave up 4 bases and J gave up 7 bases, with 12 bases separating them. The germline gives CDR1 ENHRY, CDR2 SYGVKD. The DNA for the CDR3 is TGTGCCATCAGTGGGGGGACTGGAAATACGCAGTATTTT. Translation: CAISGGTGNTQYF.

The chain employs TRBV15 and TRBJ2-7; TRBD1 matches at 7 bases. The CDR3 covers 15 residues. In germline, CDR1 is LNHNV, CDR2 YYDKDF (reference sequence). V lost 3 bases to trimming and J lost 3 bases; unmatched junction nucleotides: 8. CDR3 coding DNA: TGTGCCACCAGCAGCCGGGGACAGAGGGGCTACGAGCAGTACTTC. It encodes CATSSRGQRGYEQYF.

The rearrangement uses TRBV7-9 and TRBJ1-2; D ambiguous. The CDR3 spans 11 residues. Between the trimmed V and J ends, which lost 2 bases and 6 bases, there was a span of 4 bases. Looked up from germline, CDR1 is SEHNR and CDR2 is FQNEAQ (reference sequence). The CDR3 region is CASSLWDGYTF. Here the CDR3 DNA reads TGTGCCAGCAGCTTATGGGATGGCTACACCTTC.

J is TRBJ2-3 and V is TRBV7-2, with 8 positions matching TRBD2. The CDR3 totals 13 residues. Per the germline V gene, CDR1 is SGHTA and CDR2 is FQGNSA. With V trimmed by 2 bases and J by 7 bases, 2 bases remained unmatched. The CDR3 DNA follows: TGTGCCAGCAGCTTATTAGCGGGAAATACGCAGTATTTT. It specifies CASSLLAGNTQYF.

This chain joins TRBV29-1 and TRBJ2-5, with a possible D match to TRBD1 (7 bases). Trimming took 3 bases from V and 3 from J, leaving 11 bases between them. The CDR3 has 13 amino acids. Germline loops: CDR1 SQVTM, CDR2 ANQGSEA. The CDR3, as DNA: TGCAGCGTTGAGACAGGGACTGAAGAGACCCAGTACTTC. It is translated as CSVETGTEETQYF. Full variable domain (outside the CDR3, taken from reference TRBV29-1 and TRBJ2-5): SAVISQKPSRDICQRGTSLTIQCQVDSQVTMMFWYRQQPGQSLTLIATANQGSEATYESGFVIDKFPISRPNLTFSTLTVSNMSPEDSSIYLCSVETGTEETQYFGPGTRLLVL.

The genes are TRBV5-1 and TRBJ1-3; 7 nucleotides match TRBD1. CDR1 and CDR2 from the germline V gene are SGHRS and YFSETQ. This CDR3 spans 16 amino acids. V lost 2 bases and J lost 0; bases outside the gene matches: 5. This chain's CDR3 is CASSFIPGGSGNTIYF. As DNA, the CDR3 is TGCGCCAGCAGCTTTATACCAGGGGGCTCTGGAAACACCATATATTTT.

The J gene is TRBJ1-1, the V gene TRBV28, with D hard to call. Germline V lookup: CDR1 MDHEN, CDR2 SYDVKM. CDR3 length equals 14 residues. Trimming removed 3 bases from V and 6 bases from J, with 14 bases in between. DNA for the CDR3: TGTGCCAGCAGTTTTGTCCCAAGGACCGCTGAAGCTTTCTTT. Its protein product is CASSFVPRTAEAFF.

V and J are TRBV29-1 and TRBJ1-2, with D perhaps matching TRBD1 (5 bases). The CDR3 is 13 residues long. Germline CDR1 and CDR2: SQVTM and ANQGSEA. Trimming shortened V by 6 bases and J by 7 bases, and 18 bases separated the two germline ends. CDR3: CSVRLSRGGGYTF. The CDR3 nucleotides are TGCAGCGTCAGACTTTCGCGCGGGGGTGGCTACACCTTC. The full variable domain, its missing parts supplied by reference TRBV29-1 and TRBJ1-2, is SAVISQKPSRDICQRGTSLTIQCQVDSQVTMMFWYRQQPGQSLTLIATANQGSEATYESGFVIDKFPISRPNLTFSTLTVSNMSPEDSSIYLCSVRLSRGGGYTFGSGTRLTVV.

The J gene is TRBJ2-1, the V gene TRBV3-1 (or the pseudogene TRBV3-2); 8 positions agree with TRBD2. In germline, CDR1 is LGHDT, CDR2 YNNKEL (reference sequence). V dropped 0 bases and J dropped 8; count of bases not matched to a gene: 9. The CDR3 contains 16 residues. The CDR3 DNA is TGTGCCAGCAGCCAAGAGAGGCGGGAGGCGTTCCATGAGCAGTTCTTC. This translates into CASSQERREAFHEQFF.

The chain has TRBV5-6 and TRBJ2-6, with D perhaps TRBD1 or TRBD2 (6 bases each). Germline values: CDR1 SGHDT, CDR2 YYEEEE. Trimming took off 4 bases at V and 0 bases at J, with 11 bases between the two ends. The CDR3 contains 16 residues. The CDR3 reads CASSRGTASGANVLTF. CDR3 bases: TGTGCCAGCAGCAGGGGGACTGCCTCTGGGGCCAACGTCCTGACTTTC.

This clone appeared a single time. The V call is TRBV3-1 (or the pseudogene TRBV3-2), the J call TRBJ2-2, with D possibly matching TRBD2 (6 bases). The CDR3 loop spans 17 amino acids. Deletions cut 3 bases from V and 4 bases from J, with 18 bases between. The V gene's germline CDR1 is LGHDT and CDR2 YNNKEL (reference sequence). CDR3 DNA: TGTGCCAGCAGCCAGTTTCTCGGGGGAGCCCTCACCGGGGAGCTGTTTTTT. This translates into CASSQFLGGALTGELFF.

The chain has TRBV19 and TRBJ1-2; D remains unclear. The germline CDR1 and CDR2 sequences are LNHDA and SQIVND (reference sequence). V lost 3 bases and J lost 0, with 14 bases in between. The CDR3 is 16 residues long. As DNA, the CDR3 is TGTGCCAGTAGTATCGTGACATACTCGACTAACTATGGCTACACCTTC. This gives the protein CASSIVTYSTNYGYTF.

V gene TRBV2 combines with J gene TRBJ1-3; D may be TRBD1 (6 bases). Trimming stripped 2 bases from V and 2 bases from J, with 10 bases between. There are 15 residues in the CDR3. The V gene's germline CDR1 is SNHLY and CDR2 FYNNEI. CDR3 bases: TGTGCCAGCAGTGAATTGGCAGGGGCTGGAAACACCATATATTTT. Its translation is CASSELAGAGNTIYF.

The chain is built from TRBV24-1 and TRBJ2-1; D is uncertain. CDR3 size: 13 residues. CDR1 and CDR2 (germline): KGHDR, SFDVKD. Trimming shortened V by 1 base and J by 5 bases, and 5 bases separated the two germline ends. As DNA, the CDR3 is TGTGCCACCAGTGATTTTATCCACAATGAGCAGTTCTTC. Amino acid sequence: CATSDFIHNEQFF.

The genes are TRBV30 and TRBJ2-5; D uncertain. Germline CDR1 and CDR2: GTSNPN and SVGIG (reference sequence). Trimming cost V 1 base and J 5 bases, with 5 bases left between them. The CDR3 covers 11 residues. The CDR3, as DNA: TGTGCCTGGAGTGCCGGGGAGACCCAGTACTTC. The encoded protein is CAWSAGETQYF.

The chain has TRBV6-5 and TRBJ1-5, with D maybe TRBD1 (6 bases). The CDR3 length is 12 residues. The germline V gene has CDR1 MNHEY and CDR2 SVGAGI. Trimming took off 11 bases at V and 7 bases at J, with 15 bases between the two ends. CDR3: CAGRGLGQPQHF. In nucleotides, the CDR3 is TGTGCCGGGCGGGGGCTGGGGCAGCCCCAGCATTTT.

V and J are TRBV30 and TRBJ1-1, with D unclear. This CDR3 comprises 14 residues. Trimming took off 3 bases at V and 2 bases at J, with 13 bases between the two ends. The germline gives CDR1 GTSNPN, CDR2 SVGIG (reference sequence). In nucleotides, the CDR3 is TGTGCCTGGAGCCCGGTAAAGGTAAACACTGAAGCTTTCTTT. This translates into CAWSPVKVNTEAFF.

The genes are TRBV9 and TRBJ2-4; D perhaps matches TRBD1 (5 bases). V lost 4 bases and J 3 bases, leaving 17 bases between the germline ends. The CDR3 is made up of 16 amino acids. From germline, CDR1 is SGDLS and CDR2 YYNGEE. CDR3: CASSPLGVFGKNIQYF. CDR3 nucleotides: TGTGCCAGCAGCCCCCTAGGGGTTTTCGGCAAAAACATTCAGTACTTC.

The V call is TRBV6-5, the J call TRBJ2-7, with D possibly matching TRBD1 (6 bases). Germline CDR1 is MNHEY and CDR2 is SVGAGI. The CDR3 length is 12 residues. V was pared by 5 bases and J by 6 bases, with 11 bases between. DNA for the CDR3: TGTGCCAGCAGTACAGGGTCCACCGAGCAGTACTTC. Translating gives CASSTGSTEQYF.

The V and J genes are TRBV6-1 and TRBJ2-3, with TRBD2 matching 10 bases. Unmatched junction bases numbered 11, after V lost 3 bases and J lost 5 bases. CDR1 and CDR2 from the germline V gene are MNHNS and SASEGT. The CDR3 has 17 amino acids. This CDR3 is CASSDIVGLAVLDTQYF. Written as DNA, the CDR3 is TGTGCCAGCAGTGATATCGTCGGACTAGCGGTTTTAGATACGCAGTATTTT.

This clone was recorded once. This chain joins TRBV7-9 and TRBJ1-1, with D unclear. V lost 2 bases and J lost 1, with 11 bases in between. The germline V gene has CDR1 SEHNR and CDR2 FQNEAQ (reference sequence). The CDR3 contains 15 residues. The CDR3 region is CASSLRVSENTEAFF. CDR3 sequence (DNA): TGTGCCAGCAGCTTACGAGTGTCCGAGAACACTGAAGCTTTCTTT. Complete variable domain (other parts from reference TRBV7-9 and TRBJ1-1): DTGVSQNPRHKITKRGQNVTFRCDPISEHNRLYWYRQTLGQGPEFLTYFQNEAQLEKSRLLSDRFSAERPKGSFSTLEIQRTEQGDSAMYLCASSLRVSENTEAFFGQGTRLTVV.

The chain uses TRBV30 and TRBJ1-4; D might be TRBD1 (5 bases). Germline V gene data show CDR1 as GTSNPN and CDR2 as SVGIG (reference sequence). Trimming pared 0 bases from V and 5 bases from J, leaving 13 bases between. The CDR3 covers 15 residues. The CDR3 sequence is CAWSVLGAYNEKLFF. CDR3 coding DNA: TGTGCCTGGAGTGTACTCGGGGCCTACAATGAAAAACTGTTTTTT.

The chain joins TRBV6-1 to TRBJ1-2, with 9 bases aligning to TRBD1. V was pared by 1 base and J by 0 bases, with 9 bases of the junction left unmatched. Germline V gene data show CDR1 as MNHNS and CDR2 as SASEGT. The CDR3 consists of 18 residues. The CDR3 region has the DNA TGTGCCAGCAGTGAAGATACGGGACAGGGTCTAGCTAACTATGGCTACACCTTC. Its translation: CASSEDTGQGLANYGYTF.

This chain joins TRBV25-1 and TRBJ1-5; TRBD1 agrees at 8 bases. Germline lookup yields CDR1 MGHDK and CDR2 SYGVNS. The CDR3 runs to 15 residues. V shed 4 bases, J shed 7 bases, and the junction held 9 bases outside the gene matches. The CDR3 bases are TGTGCCAGCAGTGGGACAGGGTCGCATTTCCAGCCCCAGCATTTT. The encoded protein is CASSGTGSHFQPQHF.

CDR3: CASRQITDTQYF. The CDR3 nucleotides are TGTGCCAGCAGACAGATCACAGATACGCAGTATTTT. The chain couples TRBV28 to TRBJ2-3; D remains ambiguous. Per germline, CDR1 MDHEN and CDR2 SYDVKM. The V and J ends lost 6 bases and 2 bases respectively, with 6 bases between them. This CDR3 has 12 amino acids.